The source of this T cell receptor (beta chain) is a study of cytomegalovirus exposure and HLA in healthy donors. The wider study: Within the Caucasian-associated ancestry cluster were approximately 77% of the 398 genotyped donors.

Details on this clone: No antigen is known for it.

It was with 60 Vbeta and 13 Jbeta primers that the PCR ran. The table came from immunoSEQ multiplex PCR; TCRdb's copy has only in-frame clones and leaves some out. The sample has some 41,000 clones, roughly 51% seen once. Trimming at V came to 3 bases and at J to 8 bases, leaving 6 bases not matched to a gene. The CDR3 is 14 residues long. Germline V lookup: CDR1 SGHTA, CDR2 FQGNSA. Study-level results: Overall, under 200 TCR beta chains were annotated as cytomegalovirus-associated. Later analysis showed TCR association rates varying by HLA locus, highest for DRB1 and lowest for HLA-C.

As for the donors, each was a healthy bone marrow donor. This rearrangement joins TRBV7-2 to TRBJ2-1; TRBD1 agrees at 8 bases. The sequenced sample consisted of PBMCs. This TCR was recovered from a man between 60 and 75 years old in good health and CMV-seronegative. The CDR3 bases are TGTGCCAGCAGCTTGGACAGGGCCGGTGATGAGCAGTTCTTC. It codes for CASSLDRAGDEQFF. Combining the CDR3 with reference TRBV7-2 and TRBJ2-1 gives the whole variable domain GAGVSQSPSNKVTEKGKDVELRCDPISGHTALYWYRQSLGQGLEFLIYFQGNSAPDKSGLPSDRFSAERTGGSVSTLTIQRTQQEDSAVYLCASSLDRAGDEQFFGPGTRLTVL.